These T cell receptor beta chains were read from a single sample in a study of blood T cell repertoires in COVID-19. Using immunoSEQ multiplex PCR, the repertoire was profiled, and TCRdb retains in-frame clones only, with some absent. The sample has around 100,000 clones; about nine tenths are singletons. Material: peripheral blood. Source of these receptors: a man aged 50-60 years with active COVID-19. Both conserved end residues are part of each CDR3. D genes are given only for firm matches. The size of a clone is reported for some rows only, either as once, few or many, or as a class for expanded clones.

v_call	d_call	j_call	clone_size	cdr3_nt	cdr3_aa
TRBV29-1	.	TRBJ2-5	few	TGCAGCGTTGTGGAGGGGCAAGAGACCCAGTACTTC	CSVVEGQETQYF
TRBV6-5	TRBD1	TRBJ1-2	.	TGTGCCAGCAGTTACTACGGACAGGGGAGAGGTATAGGCTACACCTTC	CASSYYGQGRGIGYTF
TRBV10-2	TRBD2	TRBJ2-7	.	TGCGCCAGCAGTGTGACTAGCGGGGAAGGCGAGCAGTACTTC	CASSVTSGEGEQYF
TRBV14	.	TRBJ1-3	.	TGTGCCAGCAGCCACCAAGATGGGGGGGCCCCTCTTCACCCTGGAAACACCATATATTTT	CASSHQDGGAPLHPGNTIYF
TRBV3-1/TRBV3-2	.	TRBJ1-1	.	TGTGCCAGCAGGCAATCCCTCGGGGAGGGGAATTTTGAAGCTTTCTTT	CASRQSLGEGNFEAFF
TRBV18	.	TRBJ2-2	.	TGTGCCAGCTCACCAGAGTTAGGAGACACCGGGGAGCTGTTTTTT	CASSPELGDTGELFF
TRBV6-1	TRBD1	TRBJ2-3	.	TGTGCCAGCAGTGTCGGGACAGGCGCTAGCACAGATACGCAGTATTTT	CASSVGTGASTDTQYF
TRBV5-1	.	TRBJ2-1	.	TGCGCCAGCAGATGGAGCGGGAATGAGCAGTTCTTC	CASRWSGNEQFF
TRBV11-2	TRBD2	TRBJ2-1	few	TGTGCCAGCAGCCTACCAGGACTAGCGGGAGATGAGCAGTTCTTC	CASSLPGLAGDEQFF
TRBV15	.	TRBJ1-1	.	TGTGCCACCAGCAGAAACAGGGCGATTGAAGCTTTCTTT	CATSRNRAIEAFF
TRBV5-1	TRBD1	TRBJ1-1	.	TGCGCCAGCAGCCCGTGGACAGGGCTGAACACTGAAGCTTTCTTT	CASSPWTGLNTEAFF
TRBV5-1	.	TRBJ1-2	once	TGCGCCAGCAGCTTGGGTACTCCTGGCCCAGGCTATGGCTACACCTTC	CASSLGTPGPGYGYTF
TRBV6-6	TRBD1	TRBJ2-1	.	TGTGCCAGCAGTCTTACCTCCGGGACAGAGTCCTACAATGAGCAGTTCTTC	CASSLTSGTESYNEQFF
TRBV6-1	.	TRBJ2-5	.	TGTGCCAGCAGTGAAGCACTCGTTTTAATGCGCGGGGCAGGGCTCACGAAGACCCAGTACTTC	CASSEALVLMRGAGLTKTQYF
TRBV3-1/TRBV3-2	TRBD1	TRBJ1-2	.	TGTGCCAGCAGCCCGCACTCCGGGACAGCGGTGAATGGCTACACCTTC	CASSPHSGTAVNGYTF
TRBV10-3	TRBD2	TRBJ2-3	.	TGTGCCATCAGCCTCCTACTAGCGGGGCCGGCGGATACGCAGTATTTT	CAISLLLAGPADTQYF
TRBV4-1	TRBD1	TRBJ1-5	.	TGCGCCAGCAGCCAACCCCGGCTTGACAGGGGGTCCAGCAATCAGCCCCAGCATTTT	CASSQPRLDRGSSNQPQHF
TRBV7-9	TRBD1	TRBJ1-3	.	TGTGCCAGCGGGTCGGGACAGGGGGCGAAGGGAAACACCATATATTTT	CASGSGQGAKGNTIYF
TRBV11-2	.	TRBJ1-4	.	TGTGCCAGCACCACCCAGGGTGGGGCTACAGGAAAACTGTTTTTT	CASTTQGGATGKLFF
TRBV6-2/TRBV6-3	.	TRBJ1-1	once	TGTGCCAGCAGTTACTCAGGGGCGGGGACTGAAGCTTTCTTT	CASSYSGAGTEAFF
TRBV6-5	TRBD1	TRBJ1-1	.	TGTGCCAGCAGTTACGGGTCACAGGGGGCCAACACTGAAGCTTTCTTT	CASSYGSQGANTEAFF
TRBV7-7	.	TRBJ1-4	.	TGTGCCAGCAGCTTAGGAGGGAATGAAAAACTGTTTTTT	CASSLGGNEKLFF
TRBV9	TRBD1	TRBJ2-6	.	TGTGCCAGCAGCGTACGGACAGGCCAATCTGGGGCCAACGTCCTGACTTTC	CASSVRTGQSGANVLTF
TRBV30	TRBD1	TRBJ1-2	once	TGTGCCTGGACCACAGGACAGGGGGCCTATGGCTACACCTTC	CAWTTGQGAYGYTF
TRBV29-1	TRBD1	TRBJ1-1	.	TGCAGCGTTGAATTTGGGACAGGGGCCACTGAAGCTTTCTTT	CSVEFGTGATEAFF
TRBV7-2	TRBD2	TRBJ2-1	.	TGTGCCAGCAGCTTAGGAGGGGGTGGCAGCGGGAGTCGAACCAATGAGCAGTTCTTC	CASSLGGGGSGSRTNEQFF
TRBV12-3/TRBV12-4	TRBD1	TRBJ1-2	.	TGTGCCAGCACCAAGACAGGGTATGGCTACACCTTC	CASTKTGYGYTF
TRBV24-1	TRBD1	TRBJ2-2	.	TGTGCCACCAGTGACCAAGACAGGGTATACCGGGGAGCTGTTTTT	CATSDQDRVYRGAVF
TRBV12-3/TRBV12-4	.	TRBJ1-1	.	TGTGCCAGCAGTTTAGGCGGGGGCGAAGCTTTCTTT	CASSLGGGEAFF
TRBV5-6	.	TRBJ1-1	.	TGTGCCAGCAGCCGGTTACAGGGAAGGACTGAAGCTTTCTTT	CASSRLQGRTEAFF
TRBV7-9	.	TRBJ1-3	few	TGTGCCAGCAGCTTGGTCAGGGACTTGGACACCATATATTTT	CASSLVRDLDTIYF
TRBV2	TRBD2	TRBJ2-1	.	TGTGCCAGCAGTGGGCTAGCGGGAGGGTACAATGAGCAGTTCTTC	CASSGLAGGYNEQFF
TRBV5-4	TRBD1	TRBJ1-1	.	TGTGCCAGCAGCTCTTGGACAGGGTGGATATACACTGAAGCTTTCTTT	CASSSWTGWIYTEAFF
TRBV4-2	TRBD2	TRBJ2-3	.	TGTGCCAGCAGCTCCCGGACTAGCGGGGGCACTGATACGCAGTATTTT	CASSSRTSGGTDTQYF
TRBV13	TRBD2	TRBJ2-1	.	TGTGCCAGCAGCTCATCTGGGGAGGGCCTCCTAAGGCAGTTCTTC	CASSSSGEGLLRQFF
TRBV19	TRBD1	TRBJ2-2	.	TGTGCCAGTAGTATAACCCGGGCCGCAACAGGGGCCGGGGAGCTGTTTTTT	CASSITRAATGAGELFF